A selection of T cell receptor beta chains follows, all from one sample in a study of shared clonotypes between healthy human individuals. The table came from immunoSEQ multiplex PCR; TCRdb's copy has only in-frame clones and leaves some out. The sample has some 1,100,000 clones, about 80% seen once. The sample comprised memory CD4+ T cells from PBMCs. Every receptor here comes from a man aged 18 to 29 in good health. Some clones in this sample may be carry-over from other donors' samples. CDR3s include the opening cysteine and the closing phenylalanine or tryptophan. The D gene is left open where the match is weak. For some rows the clone size is stated as once, few or many, or as a class when expanded; others skip it.

clone_size j_call d_call v_call cdr3_aa cdr3_nt
NA TRBJ2-3 NA TRBV6-1 CASSEAVGARTDTQYF TGTGCCAGCAGTGAAGCAGTCGGGGCCCGCACAGATACGCAGTATTTT
NA TRBJ1-2 NA TRBV4-1 CASSQEAALSAGYTF TGCGCCAGCAGCCAAGAGGCCGCCTTATCGGCTGGCTACACCTTC
NA TRBJ2-7 NA TRBV7-9 CASSFTSRDEQYF TGTGCCAGCAGCTTCACGAGCAGGGACGAGCAGTACTTC
NA TRBJ2-1 NA TRBV7-8 CASSRAGWRDEQFF TGTGCCAGCAGCCGCGCGGGGTGGAGGGATGAGCAGTTCTTC
NA TRBJ2-5 NA TRBV5-4 CASSLPERETQYF TGTGCCAGCAGCTTGCCAGAGAGAGAGACCCAGTACTTC
NA TRBJ2-1 NA TRBV5-1 CASSLVLSGPYNEQFF TGCGCCAGCAGCTTGGTCCTGAGCGGGCCATACAATGAGCAGTTCTTC
NA TRBJ1-5 NA TRBV6-1 CASRETGGNQPQHF TGTGCCAGCAGGGAGACAGGCGGCAATCAGCCCCAGCATTTT
NA TRBJ2-5 NA TRBV9 CASSKGGSVQETQYF TGTGCCAGCAGCAAAGGAGGTTCAGTCCAAGAGACCCAGTACTTC
few TRBJ2-3 NA TRBV29-1 CSVVTGRTDTQYF TGCAGCGTTGTTACGGGCCGCACAGATACGCAGTATTTT
NA TRBJ1-1 NA TRBV11-1 CASSLTMGTEAFF TGTGCCAGCAGCTTAACGATGGGGACTGAAGCTTTCTTT
many TRBJ2-3 NA TRBV9 CASSVRWGAPADTQYF TGTGCCAGCAGCGTCAGGTGGGGGGCGCCGGCAGATACGCAGTATTTT
NA TRBJ1-1 NA TRBV5-1 CASSLGFRDTEAFF TGCGCCAGCAGCTTGGGTTTTAGGGACACTGAAGCTTTCTTT
NA TRBJ2-7 TRBD2 TRBV5-6 CASSLLAGVYEQYF TGTGCCAGCAGCTTGCTGGCGGGAGTCTACGAGCAGTACTTC
once TRBJ2-2 TRBD2 TRBV27 CASSHVTLAGRAGELFF TGTGCCAGCAGTCACGTAACCCTAGCGGGAAGGGCCGGGGAGCTGTTTTTT
NA TRBJ2-3 NA TRBV28 CASSSIKGGVSRLDTQYF TGTGCCAGCAGTTCGATAAAGGGGGGGGTCTCTCGTTTAGATACGCAGTATTTT
NA TRBJ2-7 NA TRBV6-1 CASSEVAVYEQYF TGTGCCAGCAGTGAAGTGGCGGTCTACGAGCAGTACTTC
few TRBJ1-1 NA TRBV11-2 CASSPGGGVAEAFF TGTGCCAGCAGCCCAGGAGGAGGGGTGGCTGAAGCTTTCTTT
NA TRBJ2-3 NA TRBV9 CASSPPLGFSHADTQYF TGTGCCAGCAGCCCCCCTCTAGGCTTTTCACATGCAGATACGCAGTATTTT
NA TRBJ2-7 TRBD2 TRBV4-1 CASSRHLSGRLAYEQYF TGCGCCAGCAGCCGCCACCTTAGCGGGAGGCTAGCCTACGAGCAGTACTTC
NA TRBJ1-5 NA TRBV28 CASSFGSANQPQHF TGTGCCAGCAGTTTTGGGTCAGCCAATCAGCCCCAGCATTTT
NA TRBJ2-7 TRBD2 TRBV29-1 CSVGSGRFDEQYF TGCAGCGTTGGAAGCGGGAGGTTCGACGAGCAGTACTTC
few TRBJ1-3 NA TRBV25-1 CASSWTGAGNTIYF TGTGCCAGCAGCTGGACGGGAGCGGGAAACACCATATATTTT
NA TRBJ2-7 TRBD1 TRBV5-1 CASSLPGQGAGEQYF TGCGCCAGCAGCTTGCCGGGACAGGGGGCAGGTGAGCAGTACTTC
NA TRBJ1-2 NA TRBV19 CASSPRPGSIDGYTF TGTGCCAGTAGTCCCCGCCCAGGGAGTATAGATGGCTACACCTTC
NA TRBJ1-2 NA TRBV7-2 CASSPTGGVNYGYTF TGTGCCAGCAGCCCGACAGGCGGGGTTAACTATGGCTACACCTTC